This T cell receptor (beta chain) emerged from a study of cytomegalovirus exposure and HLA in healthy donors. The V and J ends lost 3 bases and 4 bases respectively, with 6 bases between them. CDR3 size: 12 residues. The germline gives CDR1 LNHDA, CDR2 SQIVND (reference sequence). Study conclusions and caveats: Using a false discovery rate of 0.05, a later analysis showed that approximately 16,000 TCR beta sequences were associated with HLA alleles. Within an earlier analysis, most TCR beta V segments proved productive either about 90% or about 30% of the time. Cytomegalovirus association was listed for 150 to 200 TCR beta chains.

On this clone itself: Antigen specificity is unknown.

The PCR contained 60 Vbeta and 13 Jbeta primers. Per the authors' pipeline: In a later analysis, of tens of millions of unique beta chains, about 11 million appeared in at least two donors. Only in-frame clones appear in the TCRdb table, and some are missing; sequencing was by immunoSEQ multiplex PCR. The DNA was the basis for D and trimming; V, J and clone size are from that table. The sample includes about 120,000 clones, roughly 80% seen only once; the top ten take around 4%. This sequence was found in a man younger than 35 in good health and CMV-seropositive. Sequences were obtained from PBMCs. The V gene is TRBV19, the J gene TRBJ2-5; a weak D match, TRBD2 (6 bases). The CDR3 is CASSMEGETQYF. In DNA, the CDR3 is TGTGCCAGTAGTATGGAGGGAGAGACCCAGTACTTC.